This TCR beta chain was found in a study of T-cell reconstitution after alpha-beta-depleted transplantation in children. This clonotype appeared a few times. Unique molecular identifiers featured in how the TCRbeta library was prepared. TCRdb reprocessed the PCR reads with MiXCR, giving one entry per CDR3 protein. This sample carries around 370,000 distinct CDR3 sequences, 10% of them seen once, and the ten largest clones take more than 2%. Germline V gene data show CDR1 as SEHNR and CDR2 as FQNEAQ (reference sequence). Trimming took 0 bases from V and 3 from J, leaving 12 bases between them. This CDR3 region has 16 residues.

The material was PBMCs from the stem cell graft donor, obtained from the stem cell graft. The J gene is TRBJ2-1, the V gene TRBV7-9, with a weak D call TRBD2 (5 bases). The sequence was collected from a human donor who donated a stem cell graft to a child with acute lymphoblastic leukemia. The CDR3 DNA reads TGTGCCAGCAGCTTAGCGTTAAGCGCGGGCTACAATGAGCAGTTCTTC. Translation: CASSLALSAGYNEQFF.